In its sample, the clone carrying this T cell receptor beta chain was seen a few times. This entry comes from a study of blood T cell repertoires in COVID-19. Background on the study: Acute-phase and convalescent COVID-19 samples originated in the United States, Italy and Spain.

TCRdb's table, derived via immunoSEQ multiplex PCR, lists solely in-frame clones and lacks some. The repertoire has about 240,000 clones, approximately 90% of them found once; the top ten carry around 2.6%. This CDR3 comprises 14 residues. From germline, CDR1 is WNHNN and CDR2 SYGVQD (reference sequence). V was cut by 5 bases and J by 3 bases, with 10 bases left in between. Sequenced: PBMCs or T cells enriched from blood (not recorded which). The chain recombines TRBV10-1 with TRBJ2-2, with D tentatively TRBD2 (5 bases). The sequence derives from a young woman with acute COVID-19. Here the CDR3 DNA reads TGCGCCAGCAGTCCTAGCTCCCACACCGGGGAGCTGTTTTTT. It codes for CASSPSSHTGELFF.